This TCR beta chain is from a study of blood T cell repertoires in COVID-19. Overall study context: Both acute and convalescent COVID-19 samples were obtained from the United States, Italy and Spain. PBMCs, B-cell-depleted T cells, or T cells provided the cDNA or gDNA that made up the material.

Germline V gives CDR1 MGHDK, CDR2 SYGVNS. The CDR3 spans 14 residues. The V and J ends lost 8 bases and 0 bases, in that order; junction bases with no gene match: 4. Sequenced by immunoSEQ multiplex PCR; TCRdb stores in-frame clones only, minus some. Of 92,000 or so clones detected, approximately 79% appear once; the ten largest clones hold approximately 14%. This chain joins TRBV25-1 and TRBJ1-3; 7 nucleotides agree with TRBD1. The source is a woman over 75 with acute or convalescent COVID-19. Material for sequencing was peripheral blood. The CDR3 loop reads CASGDSLSGNTIYF. The CDR3 nucleotides read TGTGCCAGCGGGGACAGCCTCTCTGGAAACACCATATATTTT. The variable domain in full, with the rest retrieved from reference TRBV25-1 and TRBJ1-3, is EADIYQTPRYLVIGTGKKITLECSQTMGHDKMYWYQQDPGMELHLIHYSYGVNSTEKGDLSSESTVSRIRTEHFPLTLESARPSHTSQYLCASGDSLSGNTIYFGEGSWLTVV.